The 17 T cell receptor beta chains presented below share a single source sample, sequenced in a study of lymphopenia after photon versus proton radiotherapy. Here immunoSEQ multiplex PCR was the method, and the copy in TCRdb shows in-frame clones only, minus some. The sample holds about 83,000 clones; around four fifths are singletons and the top ten take 1.3% to 1.5%. The sequences come from peripheral blood, collected from a patient treated with proton-based radiotherapy. These receptors all stem from a man between 60 and 75 years old with pancreatic cancer.

The chain uses TRBV5-8 and TRBJ1-2; D not certain. Trimming took off 2 bases at V and 1 base at J, with 12 bases between the two ends. From germline, CDR1 is SGHTS and CDR2 YDEGEE. The CDR3 has 15 amino acids. The CDR3 is CASSFYLTVNYGYTF. In DNA form, the CDR3 reads TGTGCCAGCAGCTTTTACCTAACAGTTAACTATGGCTACACCTTC.

The rearrangement links TRBV30 to TRBJ1-1; no definite D call. Per the germline V gene, CDR1 is GTSNPN and CDR2 is SVGIG (reference sequence). The length of the CDR3 is 11 residues. The V gene lost 3 bases and the J gene lost 2 bases, with 4 bases spanning the gap. Written as DNA, the CDR3 is TGTGCCTGGAGAGATAACACTGAAGCTTTCTTT. Translating it yields CAWRDNTEAFF.

This clone was observed a single time. V is TRBV4-3 and J is TRBJ2-5, with D tentatively TRBD1 (6 bases). CDR3 length: 14 residues. With 0 bases removed from V and 11 bases from J, the gap between germline ends came to 16 bases. CDR1 is LGHNA and CDR2 is YSLEER in the germline V gene. CDR3 sequence: CASSQDNTGTEQYF. As DNA, the CDR3 is TGCGCCAGCAGCCAAGATAATACAGGGACGGAACAGTACTTC.

J is TRBJ2-7 and V is TRBV6-5, with D perhaps being TRBD1 or TRBD2 (5 bases each). V was clipped by 6 bases and J by 2 bases, with 11 bases between them. Looked up from germline, CDR1 is MNHEY and CDR2 is SVGAGI. The CDR3 has 13 amino acids. CDR3 DNA sequence: TGTGCCAGCAGCATGGGACGGGCCTACGAGCAGTACTTC. This encodes CASSMGRAYEQYF.

This clone was counted a single time. The gene calls are TRBV5-1 and TRBJ2-2; TRBD2 matches at 8 bases. Germline V CDR1 and CDR2: SGHRS, YFSETQ. Trimming cost V 1 base and J 5 bases; bases outside gene matches: 7. This CDR3 region has 16 residues. CDR3 sequence reads: CASSLPGGPRTGELFF. The CDR3 DNA is TGCGCCAGCAGCTTGCCGGGAGGGCCGAGAACCGGGGAGCTGTTTTTT. The whole variable domain, filled in from reference TRBV5-1 and TRBJ2-2, reads KAGVTQTPRYLIKTRGQQVTLSCSPISGHRSVSWYQQTPGQGLQFLFEYFSETQRNKGNFPGRFSGRQFSNSRSEMNVSTLELGDSALYLCASSLPGGPRTGELFFGEGSRLTVL.

The V and J genes are TRBV7-2 and TRBJ1-1; D unresolved. Trimming removed 3 bases from V and 1 base from J, with 6 bases in between. Germline loops: CDR1 SGHTA, CDR2 FQGNSA. This CDR3 spans 13 amino acids. CDR3 sequence: CASSFEGNTEAFF. CDR3 DNA sequence: TGTGCCAGCAGCTTTGAGGGGAACACTGAAGCTTTCTTT.

The V gene is TRBV30, the J gene TRBJ2-3; 9 bases agree with TRBD2. Germline assignment: CDR1 GTSNPN and CDR2 SVGIG (reference sequence). CDR3 size: 16 residues. The V segment lost 0 bases and the J segment 6 bases; nucleotides outside the gene matches: 10. This CDR3 reads CAWSVSLAGVRDTQYF. The CDR3 nucleotides are TGTGCCTGGAGTGTATCTTTAGCGGGAGTAAGGGATACGCAGTATTTT.

The chain has TRBV6-6 and TRBJ1-1; D call uncertain. The ends were cut back, 0 bases at V and 1 base at J, with 6 bases in the middle. CDR3 length: 14 residues. Germline assignment: CDR1 MNHNY and CDR2 SVGAGI (reference sequence). The DNA of the CDR3 is TGTGCCAGCAGTTACTCGAACGCGAACACTGAAGCTTTCTTT. It is translated as CASSYSNANTEAFF.

CDR3 in amino acids: CASSINRAMNTEAFF. Here the CDR3 DNA reads TGTGCCAGCAGCATTAACAGGGCCATGAACACTGAAGCTTTCTTT. J is TRBJ1-1 and V is TRBV7-8; weak D call: TRBD1 (6 bases). This CDR3 is 15 amino acids long. With 5 bases removed from V and 0 bases from J, the gap between germline ends came to 13 bases. Germline loops: CDR1 SGHVS, CDR2 FQNEAQ.

The chain couples TRBV19 to TRBJ2-7, with D tentatively TRBD1 (6 bases). The CDR3 extends over 14 amino acids. Trimming cost V 3 bases and J 5 bases, with 14 bases left between them. Germline V gene lookup returns CDR1 LNHDA and CDR2 SQIVND (reference sequence). The CDR3 sequence: CASSIGQTNNEQYF. The DNA of the CDR3 is TGTGCCAGTAGTATTGGACAGACAAACAACGAGCAGTACTTC.

V and J are TRBV10-3 and TRBJ1-1, with 8 bases matching TRBD1. From germline, CDR1 is ENHRY and CDR2 SYGVKD. This CDR3 comprises 13 residues. V lost 9 bases to trimming and J lost 5 bases; unmatched junction nucleotides: 8. CDR3 protein: CAIADRARTEAFF. CDR3 DNA: TGTGCCATTGCGGACAGGGCAAGGACTGAAGCTTTCTTT.

V is TRBV11-3 and J is TRBJ2-1; 8 bases fit TRBD1. The CDR3 consists of 15 residues. V shed 1 base and J 7 bases; nucleotides not matched to a gene: 6. Germline V gives CDR1 SGHNT, CDR2 YENEEA. CDR3 region: CASSLGWTGPNEQFF. In DNA, the CDR3 is TGTGCCAGCAGCTTAGGCTGGACAGGGCCTAATGAGCAGTTCTTC.

The sample holds one count of this clone. The chain has TRBV5-1 and TRBJ1-4; 7 bases match TRBD1. With V trimmed by 4 bases and J by 6 bases, 6 bases remained unmatched. Germline lookup yields CDR1 SGHRS and CDR2 YFSETQ. The CDR3 has 14 residues. CDR3 loop: CASSPDRVDEKLFF. As DNA, the CDR3 is TGCGCCAGCAGCCCCGACAGGGTGGATGAAAAACTGTTTTTT. Filled out from reference TRBV5-1 and TRBJ1-4, the complete variable domain reads KAGVTQTPRYLIKTRGQQVTLSCSPISGHRSVSWYQQTPGQGLQFLFEYFSETQRNKGNFPGRFSGRQFSNSRSEMNVSTLELGDSALYLCASSPDRVDEKLFFGSGTQLSVL.

The chain joins TRBV7-6 to TRBJ2-5, with 12 bases that match TRBD2. V was clipped by 5 bases and J by 3 bases; unmatched bases: 7. The length of the CDR3 is 16 residues. Germline CDR1 reads SGHVS; CDR2 reads FNYEAQ. Here the CDR3 reads CASSPSGRAVEETQYF. For the CDR3, the DNA is TGTGCCAGCAGCCCTAGCGGGAGGGCAGTGGAAGAGACCCAGTACTTC.

The chain is built from TRBV6-6 and TRBJ2-5; D uncertain. Germline V gene sequence: CDR1 MNHNY, CDR2 SVGAGI (reference sequence). The V end was cut by 2 bases, the J end by 5 bases, with 15 bases between. This CDR3 contains 15 residues. CDR3 nucleotide sequence: TGTGCCAGCAGTTACGTAGGGCAGTCGACGGAGACCCAGTACTTC. Its translation is CASSYVGQSTETQYF.

The rearrangement links TRBV7-8 to TRBJ1-1; maybe TRBD1 (5 bases). CDR1 and CDR2 from the germline V gene are SGHVS and FQNEAQ. CDR3 size: 14 residues. V was pared by 5 bases and J by 5 bases, with 15 bases between. For the CDR3, the DNA is TGTGCCAGCAGCAGGGTGTTTGAGGGGACTGAAGCTTTCTTT. The encoded protein is CASSRVFEGTEAFF.

This clone occurred once. The CDR3 protein is CASSLIENTEAFF. The CDR3 bases are TGTGCCAGCAGCTTAATAGAGAACACTGAAGCTTTCTTT. The chain links TRBV7-9 to TRBJ1-1; D gene unclear. The germline CDR1 and CDR2 sequences are SEHNR and FQNEAQ (reference sequence). The CDR3 contains 13 residues. V gave up 2 bases and J gave up 1 base, with 5 bases separating them. Using reference TRBV7-9 and TRBJ1-1 for the parts outside the CDR3, the full variable domain is DTGVSQNPRHKITKRGQNVTFRCDPISEHNRLYWYRQTLGQGPEFLTYFQNEAQLEKSRLLSDRFSAERPKGSFSTLEIQRTEQGDSAMYLCASSLIENTEAFFGQGTRLTVV.